This is a list of T cell receptor beta chains from one sample in a study of T cells in localized non-small cell lung cancer. Assay used: immunoSEQ multiplex PCR; TCRdb lists only in-frame clones, some missing. The table includes 15,000 to 19,000 clones, 87% detected once. Sequenced material: peripheral blood mononuclear cells, taken before any cancer treatment. The receptors here all came from a male donor aged 60 or over with stage II lung adenocarcinoma. Each CDR3 is given with its conserved first and last residue. D genes are given only for firm matches. Rows give clone size only sometimes, using once, few, many, or a class for an expanded clone.

abundance: -
d_gene: -
j_gene: TRBJ2-1
v_gene: TRBV11-3
CDR3nt: TGTGCCAGCAGCTTCACTCCGGGAACAAGCTCCTACAATGAGCAGTTCTTC
CDR3aa: CASSFTPGTSSYNEQFF

abundance: once
d_gene: -
j_gene: TRBJ1-1
v_gene: TRBV19
CDR3nt: TGTGCCAGTAGGGATAACGGGGACACTGAAGCTTTCTTT
CDR3aa: CASRDNGDTEAFF

abundance: -
d_gene: TRBD2
j_gene: TRBJ2-3
v_gene: TRBV4-3
CDR3nt: TGCGCCAGCAGCCAAGAACCGGGAGGAGGAACAGATACGCAGTATTTT
CDR3aa: CASSQEPGGGTDTQYF

abundance: -
d_gene: TRBD1
j_gene: TRBJ2-7
v_gene: TRBV29-1
CDR3nt: TGCAGCGTTGTTCAGGGGGCATACGAGCAGTACTTC
CDR3aa: CSVVQGAYEQYF

abundance: -
d_gene: -
j_gene: TRBJ2-3
v_gene: TRBV5-1
CDR3nt: TGCGCCAGCAGCTTGGGAGGCAGGGGAGTTACAGATACGCAGTATTTT
CDR3aa: CASSLGGRGVTDTQYF

abundance: -
d_gene: TRBD1
j_gene: TRBJ2-6
v_gene: TRBV19
CDR3nt: TGTGCCACCTCGCAGACAGGGGTGCCCTCTGGGGCCAACGTCCTGACTTTC
CDR3aa: CATSQTGVPSGANVLTF

abundance: -
d_gene: TRBD2
j_gene: TRBJ2-3
v_gene: TRBV2
CDR3nt: TGTGCCAGCAGGAGGATTAGCGGGAGCCTCACAGATACGCAGTATTTT
CDR3aa: CASRRISGSLTDTQYF

abundance: -
d_gene: -
j_gene: TRBJ1-1
v_gene: TRBV5-6
CDR3nt: TGTGCCAGCAGCACGGAGAGAAGGGGGAACACTGAAGCTTTCTTT
CDR3aa: CASSTERRGNTEAFF

abundance: few
d_gene: TRBD1
j_gene: TRBJ1-1
v_gene: TRBV19
CDR3nt: TGTGCCAGTAGTATACAGGGGGCCAACACTGAAGCTTTCTTT
CDR3aa: CASSIQGANTEAFF

abundance: -
d_gene: -
j_gene: TRBJ2-3
v_gene: TRBV19
CDR3nt: TGTGCCAGTAGTATATCGGTAGAAGGCCTCGCATACTTCACAGATACGCAGTATTTT
CDR3aa: CASSISVEGLAYFTDTQYF

abundance: -
d_gene: TRBD2
j_gene: TRBJ2-1
v_gene: TRBV6-5
CDR3nt: TGTGCCAGCAGGATAGCGGGAAGGGGGGTCAATGAGCAGTTCTTC
CDR3aa: CASRIAGRGVNEQFF

abundance: -
d_gene: -
j_gene: TRBJ2-7
v_gene: TRBV11-2
CDR3nt: TGTGCCAGCAGCTTAGGGGCAGGTTCCCCCTACGAGCAGTACTTC
CDR3aa: CASSLGAGSPYEQYF

abundance: -
d_gene: TRBD1
j_gene: TRBJ1-4
v_gene: TRBV5-1
CDR3nt: TGCGCCAGCAGCGGGACAGATTGGGGGGAAAAACTGTTTTTT
CDR3aa: CASSGTDWGEKLFF

abundance: -
d_gene: -
j_gene: TRBJ1-4
v_gene: TRBV6-1
CDR3nt: TGTGCCAGCAGTGAAATCGGGTTTAATGAAAAACTGTTTTTT
CDR3aa: CASSEIGFNEKLFF